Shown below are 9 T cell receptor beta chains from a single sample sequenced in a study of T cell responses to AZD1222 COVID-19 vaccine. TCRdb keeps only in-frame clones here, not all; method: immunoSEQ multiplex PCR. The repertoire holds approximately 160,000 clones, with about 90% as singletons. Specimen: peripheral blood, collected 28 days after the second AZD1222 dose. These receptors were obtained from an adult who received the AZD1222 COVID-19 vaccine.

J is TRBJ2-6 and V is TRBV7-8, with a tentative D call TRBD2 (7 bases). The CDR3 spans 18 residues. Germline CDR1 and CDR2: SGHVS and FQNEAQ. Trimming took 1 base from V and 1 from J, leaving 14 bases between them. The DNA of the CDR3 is TGTGCCAGCAGCTTAGGGTACAGGGAGGGGTCTGGGGCCAACGTCCTGACTTTC. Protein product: CASSLGYREGSGANVLTF.

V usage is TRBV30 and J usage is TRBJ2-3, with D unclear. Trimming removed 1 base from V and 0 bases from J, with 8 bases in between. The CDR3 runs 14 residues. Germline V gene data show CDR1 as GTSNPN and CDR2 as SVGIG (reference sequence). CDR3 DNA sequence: TGTGCCTGGAGTGGTTCCGCTAGCACAGATACGCAGTATTTT. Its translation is CAWSGSASTDTQYF. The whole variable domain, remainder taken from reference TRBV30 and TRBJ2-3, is SQTIHQWPATLVQPVGSPLSLECTVEGTSNPNLYWYRQAAGRGLQLLFYSVGIGQISSEVPQNLSASRPQDRQFILSSKKLLLSDSGFYLCAWSGSASTDTQYFGPGTRLTVL.

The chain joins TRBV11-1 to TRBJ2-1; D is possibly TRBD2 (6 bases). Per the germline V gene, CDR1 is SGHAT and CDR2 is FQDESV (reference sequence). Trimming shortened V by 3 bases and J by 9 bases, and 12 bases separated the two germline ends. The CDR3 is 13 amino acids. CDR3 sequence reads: CASSFARGGEQFF. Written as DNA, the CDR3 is TGTGCCAGCAGCTTTGCGAGGGGAGGTGAGCAGTTCTTC.

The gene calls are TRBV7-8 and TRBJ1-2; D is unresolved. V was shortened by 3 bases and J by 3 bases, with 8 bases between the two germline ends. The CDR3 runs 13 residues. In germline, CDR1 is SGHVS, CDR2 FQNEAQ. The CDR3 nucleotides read TGTGCCAGCAGCTTTCGCCGGGACTATGGCTACACCTTC. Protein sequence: CASSFRRDYGYTF.

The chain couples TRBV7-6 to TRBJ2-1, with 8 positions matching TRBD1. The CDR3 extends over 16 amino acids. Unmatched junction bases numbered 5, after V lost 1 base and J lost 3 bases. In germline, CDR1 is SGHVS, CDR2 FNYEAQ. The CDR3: CASSLGGGTGYNEQFF. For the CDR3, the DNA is TGTGCCAGCAGCTTAGGAGGGGGGACAGGCTACAATGAGCAGTTCTTC.

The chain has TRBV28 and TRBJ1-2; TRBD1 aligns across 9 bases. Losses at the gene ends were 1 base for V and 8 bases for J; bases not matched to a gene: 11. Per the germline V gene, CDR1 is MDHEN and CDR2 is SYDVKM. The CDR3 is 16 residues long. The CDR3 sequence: CASSLSGFTGGLGYTF. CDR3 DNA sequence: TGTGCCAGCAGTTTATCCGGGTTTACAGGGGGCTTGGGCTACACCTTC.

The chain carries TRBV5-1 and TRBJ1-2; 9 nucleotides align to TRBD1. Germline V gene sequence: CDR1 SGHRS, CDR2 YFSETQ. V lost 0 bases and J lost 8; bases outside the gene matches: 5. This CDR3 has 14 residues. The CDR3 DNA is TGCGCCAGCAGCTTGGGGGGACAGGGTACCGGCTACACCTTC. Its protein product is CASSLGGQGTGYTF.

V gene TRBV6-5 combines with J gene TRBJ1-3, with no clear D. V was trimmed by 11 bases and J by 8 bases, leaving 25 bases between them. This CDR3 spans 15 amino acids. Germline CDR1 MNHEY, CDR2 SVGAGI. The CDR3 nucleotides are TGTGCCTCACGAAGGGCGGGCCAAGGCGGGGACACCATATATTTT. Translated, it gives CASRRAGQGGDTIYF.

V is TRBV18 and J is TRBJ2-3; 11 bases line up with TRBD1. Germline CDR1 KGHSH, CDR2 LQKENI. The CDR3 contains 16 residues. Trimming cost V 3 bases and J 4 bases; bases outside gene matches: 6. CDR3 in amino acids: CASSPVGQGAADTQYF. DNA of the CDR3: TGTGCCAGCTCACCCGTCGGACAGGGGGCTGCAGATACGCAGTATTTT.